This passage covers 2 T cell receptor beta chains from one sample sequenced in a study of CD8 T cells in Susac syndrome. RNA amounts of roughly 0.45 to 1 ug underwent reverse transcription with random hexamers. One entry per CDR3 protein, called by TCRdb with MiXCR from the immunoSEQ multiplex PCR reads. The sample includes tens of thousands of distinct CDR3 sequences, 80% to 95% of them seen just once. The specimen was CD8+ T cells from PBMCs. These receptors all stem from a human donor in good health.

The rearrangement links TRBV7-9 to TRBJ2-2; D is unclear. Germline V CDR1 and CDR2: SEHNR, FQNEAQ (reference sequence). The CDR3 runs to 17 residues. V was cut by 1 base and J by 4 bases, with 16 bases left in between. In DNA form, the CDR3 reads TGTGCCAGCAGCTTAGTGTCAGGCGATCGACGCACCGGGGAGCTGTTTTTT. Amino acid sequence: CASSLVSGDRRTGELFF. The whole variable domain, filled in from reference TRBV7-9 and TRBJ2-2, reads DTGVSQNPRHKITKRGQNVTFRCDPISEHNRLYWYRQTLGQGPEFLTYFQNEAQLEKSRLLSDRFSAERPKGSFSTLEIQRTEQGDSAMYLCASSLVSGDRRTGELFFGEGSRLTVL.

The chain uses TRBV7-7 and TRBJ2-7; TRBD1 aligns across 8 bases. CDR3 size: 13 residues. Germline V gives CDR1 SSHAT, CDR2 FNYEAQ (reference sequence). V trimming: 4 bases; J trimming: 7 bases; junction bases outside the gene matches: 6. The CDR3 here is CASSSGTGGEQYF. The CDR3 DNA reads TGTGCCAGCAGCTCCGGGACAGGCGGAGAGCAGTACTTC.